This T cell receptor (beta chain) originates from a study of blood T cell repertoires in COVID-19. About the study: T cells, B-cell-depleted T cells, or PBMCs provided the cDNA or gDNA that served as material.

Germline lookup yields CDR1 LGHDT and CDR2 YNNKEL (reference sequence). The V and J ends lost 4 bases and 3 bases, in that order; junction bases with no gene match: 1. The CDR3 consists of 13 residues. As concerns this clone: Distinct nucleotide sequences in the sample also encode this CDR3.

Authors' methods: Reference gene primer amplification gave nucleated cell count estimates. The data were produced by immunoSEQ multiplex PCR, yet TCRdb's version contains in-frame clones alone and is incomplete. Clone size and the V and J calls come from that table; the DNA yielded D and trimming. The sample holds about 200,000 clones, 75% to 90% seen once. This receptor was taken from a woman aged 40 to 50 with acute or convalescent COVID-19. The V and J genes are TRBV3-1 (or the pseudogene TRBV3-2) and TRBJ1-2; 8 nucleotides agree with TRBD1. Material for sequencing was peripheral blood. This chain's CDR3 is CASSPQGDYGYTF. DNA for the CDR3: TGTGCCAGCAGCCCACAGGGGGACTATGGCTACACCTTC.